One sample yielded the 30 T cell receptor beta chains listed below, sequenced in a study of shared clonotypes between healthy human individuals. TCRdb's table, derived via immunoSEQ multiplex PCR, lists solely in-frame clones and lacks some. Of about 600,000 clones listed, roughly four fifths were seen once; the top ten hold around 12%. Source material: PBMCs. These receptors all come from a woman aged 40 to 55 in good health. Some clones in this sample may be carry-over from other donors' samples.

A note on this clone: This likely traces to a read error, being one base from a far larger clone. The chain recombines TRBV29-1 with TRBJ2-7; 10 nucleotides match TRBD2. The CDR3 loop spans 16 amino acids. CDR1 and CDR2 from the germline V gene are SQVTM and ANQGSEA. The CDR3 here is CGVEGLAGADPDEQYF. The CDR3 DNA is TGCGGCGTTGAAGGGCTAGCGGGAGCGGACCCGGACGAGCAGTACTTC.

The chain carries TRBV11-3 and TRBJ2-7; D is unresolved. The V and J ends lost 1 base and 0 bases respectively, with 10 bases between them. The V gene's germline CDR1 is SGHNT and CDR2 YENEEA. This CDR3 is built from 15 residues. This chain's CDR3 is CASSLGSASSYEQYF. CDR3 in DNA: TGTGCCAGCAGCTTAGGGAGCGCGAGCTCCTACGAGCAGTACTTC.

CDR3 sequence: CASRGGGAGFNEQFF. The CDR3 coding sequence is TGTGCCAGCAGGGGAGGAGGGGCCGGGTTTAATGAGCAGTTCTTC. The V call is TRBV6-5, the J call TRBJ2-1, with D perhaps TRBD2 (6 bases). Germline values: CDR1 MNHEY, CDR2 SVGAGI. There are 15 residues in the CDR3. Trimming took 6 bases from V and 7 from J, leaving 19 bases between them.

The rearrangement uses TRBV7-7 and TRBJ2-5; the match to TRBD2 covers 8 bases. The V and J ends lost 2 bases and 4 bases, in that order; junction bases with no gene match: 3. The CDR3 runs to 14 residues. Germline CDR1 and CDR2: SSHAT and FNYEAQ (reference sequence). CDR3 coding DNA: TGTGCCAGCAGCTTACAGCTAGCGGGAGAGACCCAGTACTTC. It is translated as CASSLQLAGETQYF.

This clone was observed once. This chain uses TRBV27 with TRBJ2-1; D may be TRBD1 (6 bases). V was cut by 5 bases and J by 6 bases, with 11 bases left in between. This CDR3 region has 13 residues. CDR1 is MNHEY and CDR2 is SMNVEV in the germline V gene (reference sequence). The CDR3 loop reads CASSTGILNEQFF. CDR3 nucleotides: TGTGCCAGCAGTACAGGGATACTCAATGAGCAGTTCTTC.

This sequence joins TRBV9 and TRBJ2-3, with 7 nucleotides matching TRBD1. CDR1 is SGDLS, CDR2 YYNGEE, per germline. The CDR3 spans 17 residues. The V and J ends lost 0 bases and 2 bases, in that order; junction bases with no gene match: 9. CDR3 nucleotides: TGTGCCAGCAGCGTAGAGGCCGGACAGGCCCCCACAGATACGCAGTATTTT. Protein product: CASSVEAGQAPTDTQYF.

V gene TRBV6-5 combines with J gene TRBJ1-2, with a weak D call TRBD1 (5 bases). CDR1 is MNHEY, CDR2 SVGAGI, per germline. The CDR3 runs to 13 residues. Deletions cut 6 bases from V and 6 bases from J, with 14 bases between. The CDR3 DNA follows: TGTGCCAGCAGCCCCGGGACCGCCCATGGCTACACCTTC. Its protein is CASSPGTAHGYTF.

This clone showed up just once. The rearrangement uses TRBV4-2 and TRBJ2-7; no definite D call. Germline V CDR1 and CDR2: LGHNA, YNFKEQ. The CDR3 has 17 residues. The V end was cut by 1 base, the J end by 2 bases, with 18 bases between. The CDR3 coding sequence is TGTGCCAGCAGCCAAGTATTTCTAGAGGACGGAACCTACGAGCAGTACTTC. It specifies CASSQVFLEDGTYEQYF.

V gene TRBV9 combines with J gene TRBJ2-7; TRBD2 aligns across 9 bases. CDR1 and CDR2 (germline): SGDLS, YYNGEE. With 9 bases clipped from V and 0 bases from J, the junction kept 10 bases outside the gene matches. The CDR3 spans 15 residues. This CDR3 reads CAIPGRGRVSYEQYF. Here the CDR3 DNA reads TGTGCCATCCCAGGGCGCGGGAGGGTCTCCTACGAGCAGTACTTC.

This rearrangement joins TRBV6-6 to TRBJ1-2; tentative D call: TRBD1 (5 bases). This CDR3 is built from 13 residues. CDR1 is MNHNY, CDR2 SVGAGI, per germline (reference sequence). Trimming took 7 bases from V and 1 from J, leaving 10 bases between them. CDR3 in DNA: TGTGCCAGCACAGGGAATATTAACTATGGCTACACCTTC. Translation: CASTGNINYGYTF.

For this clone: This is likely an artifact of a read error, given a far larger clone one base away. The V and J genes are TRBV30 and TRBJ2-1, with D unresolved. The CDR3 extends over 13 amino acids. Germline lookup yields CDR1 GTSNPN and CDR2 SVGIG (reference sequence). Here the CDR3 reads CAWSAGPPNKQFF. DNA of the CDR3: TGTGCCTGGTCCGCCGGTCCGCCCAATAAGCAGTTCTTC.

The chain has TRBV5-5 and TRBJ2-7, with 7 bases identical to TRBD1. V was pared by 6 bases and J by 5 bases, with 11 bases of the junction left unmatched. This CDR3 has 14 residues. Germline lookup yields CDR1 SGHKS and CDR2 YYEKEE (reference sequence). The CDR3 nucleotides are TGTGCCAGCACCGCTTGGGGGCAGGGGGACGAGCAGTACTTC. Protein sequence: CASTAWGQGDEQYF.

This chain uses TRBV6-5 with TRBJ2-4; 7 nucleotides line up with TRBD1. CDR3 length: 13 amino acids. Losses at the gene ends were 2 bases for V and 9 bases for J; bases not matched to a gene: 4. Looked up from germline, CDR1 is MNHEY and CDR2 is SVGAGI. This CDR3 is CASSYRGLGIQYF. The CDR3 nucleotides are TGTGCCAGCAGTTACAGGGGGCTGGGCATTCAGTACTTC.

This sequence joins TRBV4-2 and TRBJ2-3, with 7 bases lining up with TRBD2. The J segment lost 0 bases and the V segment lost 4 bases, leaving 7 bases of the junction unmatched. CDR1 is LGHNA and CDR2 is YNFKEQ in the germline V gene. This CDR3 spans 16 amino acids. CDR3: CASSPLGTTSTDTQYF. The CDR3 nucleotides read TGTGCCAGCAGCCCCCTGGGGACTACTAGCACAGATACGCAGTATTTT.

The chain is built from TRBV6-1 and TRBJ2-7, with TRBD1 as a possible D gene (6 bases). Germline V gives CDR1 MNHNS, CDR2 SASEGT. Trimming stripped 6 bases from V and 1 base from J, with 16 bases between. The CDR3 runs to 15 residues. CDR3 amino acids: CASRYLGTTSYEQYF. The CDR3, as DNA: TGTGCCAGCAGATACCTCGGGACAACATCCTACGAGCAGTACTTC.

On this clone itself: This CDR3 is also generated by other DNA sequences in the sample. V usage is TRBV27 and J usage is TRBJ2-7; 14 bases match TRBD2. After removal of 5 bases from V and 2 bases from J, the junction contained 5 bases not matched to a gene. The CDR3 is made up of 16 amino acids. Germline V gene sequence: CDR1 MNHEY, CDR2 SMNVEV (reference sequence). This chain's CDR3 is CASSPGLAGGPYEQYF. DNA for the CDR3: TGTGCCAGCAGTCCTGGACTAGCGGGAGGACCCTACGAGCAGTACTTC.

In this sample, this clone turned up many times. This sequence joins TRBV15 and TRBJ1-1; D call uncertain. V lost 1 base, J lost 7 bases, and 10 bases lay in between. Germline V gene lookup returns CDR1 LNHNV and CDR2 YYDKDF (reference sequence). CDR3 size: 13 residues. The CDR3 region is CATSRVSADEAFF. The CDR3 DNA sequence: TGTGCCACCAGCAGAGTTTCGGCAGATGAAGCTTTCTTT. Using reference TRBV15 and TRBJ1-1 for the parts outside the CDR3, the full variable domain is DAMVIQNPRYQVTQFGKPVTLSCSQTLNHNVMYWYQQKSSQAPKLLFHYYDKDFNNEADTPDNFQSRRPNTSFCFLDIRSPGLGDTAMYLCATSRVSADEAFFGQGTRLTVV.

Points on this clone: This CDR3 is also generated by other DNA sequences in the sample. V gene TRBV19 combines with J gene TRBJ2-3; D unresolved. Between the trimmed V and J ends, which lost 4 bases and 6 bases, there was a span of 8 bases. This CDR3 contains 12 residues. Germline assignment: CDR1 LNHDA and CDR2 SQIVND (reference sequence). DNA for the CDR3: TGTGCCAGTAGTAGCCGGCTGGATACGCAGTATTTT. Translated: CASSSRLDTQYF.

This sequence joins TRBV27 and TRBJ2-7; 11 bases are a match to TRBD2. V lost 0 bases, J lost 7 bases, and 5 bases stayed unmatched. The CDR3 runs to 15 residues. CDR1 MNHEY and CDR2 SMNVEV come from the germline V gene (reference sequence). CDR3 sequence reads: CASSLSGTSGGEQYF. The CDR3 DNA follows: TGTGCCAGCAGTTTATCCGGGACTAGCGGCGGGGAGCAGTACTTC.

This clone occurred a few times. The rearrangement uses TRBV19 and TRBJ1-2, with D uncertain. The CDR3 runs to 17 residues. The germline gives CDR1 LNHDA, CDR2 SQIVND (reference sequence). V lost 3 bases and J lost 1, with 18 bases in between. This chain's CDR3 is CASSIPIGGLLNYGYTF. In nucleotides, the CDR3 is TGTGCCAGTAGTATCCCGATAGGAGGACTCCTTAACTATGGCTACACCTTC.

The chain combines TRBV4-3 with TRBJ1-1; no reliable D call. This CDR3 has 13 residues. Per the germline V gene, CDR1 is LGHNA and CDR2 is YSLEER. Trimming left V 0 bases short and J 6 bases short, with 8 bases between. CDR3 DNA: TGCGCCAGCAGCCAAGATCGAGAATCTGAAGCTTTCTTT. Translated, it gives CASSQDRESEAFF.

This chain links TRBV20-1 with TRBJ2-1; no firm D call. V was shortened by 3 bases and J by 14 bases, with 14 bases between the two germline ends. Germline CDR1 reads DFQATT; CDR2 reads SNEGSKA (reference sequence). The CDR3 extends over 11 amino acids. The CDR3 coding sequence is TGCAGTGCTAGGACCCTCTCCCGAGAGTTCTTC. Residues: CSARTLSREFF.

This clone appeared once. The rearrangement links TRBV7-9 to TRBJ1-3; 7 nucleotides align to TRBD1. In germline, CDR1 is SEHNR, CDR2 FQNEAQ (reference sequence). Unmatched junction bases numbered 7, after V lost 5 bases and J lost 0 bases. The CDR3 has 16 amino acids. The chain's CDR3 is CASSPGGGLSGNTIYF. In nucleotides, the CDR3 is TGTGCCAGCAGCCCAGGGGGTGGGCTCTCTGGAAACACCATATATTTT.

The rearrangement joins TRBV7-3 to TRBJ2-1; 8 bases map to TRBD2. Germline V lookup: CDR1 SGHTA, CDR2 FQGTGA. CDR3 length: 16 residues. The ends lost 5 bases at V and 0 bases at J; junction bases unmatched: 6. CDR3 nucleotide sequence: TGTGCCAGCAGCAATCCCGGGACTAGCTCCTACAATGAGCAGTTCTTC. This sequence encodes CASSNPGTSSYNEQFF.

The rearrangement links TRBV7-8 to TRBJ1-1; D unresolved. The V gene's germline CDR1 is SGHVS and CDR2 FQNEAQ. The ends were cut back, 4 bases at V and 9 bases at J, with 12 bases in the middle. The CDR3 spans 12 residues. The CDR3 loop is CASSSLGFQAFF. The DNA for the CDR3 is TGTGCCAGCAGCTCTTTGGGGTTTCAAGCTTTCTTT.

This chain uses TRBV19 with TRBJ1-1, with a tentative D call TRBD1 (6 bases). CDR1 and CDR2 (germline): LNHDA, SQIVND (reference sequence). Trimming took off 7 bases at V and 7 bases at J, with 22 bases between the two ends. The CDR3 contains 15 residues. The CDR3 sequence is CASTKAGTTQLEAFF. The CDR3 DNA reads TGTGCCAGTACCAAAGCCGGGACAACCCAACTTGAAGCTTTCTTT.

The chain recombines TRBV5-1 with TRBJ2-3; weak D call: TRBD2 (6 bases). Germline CDR1 and CDR2: SGHRS and YFSETQ. V was clipped by 0 bases and J by 6 bases, with 11 bases between them. The CDR3 consists of 14 residues. CDR3 coding DNA: TGCGCCAGCAGCTTGGACACTAGCTTGGATACGCAGTATTTT. Translation: CASSLDTSLDTQYF.

This CDR3 reads CASSPPVTWEQFF. The CDR3 DNA sequence: TGTGCCAGCTCACCACCGGTTACCTGGGAGCAGTTCTTC. The genes are TRBV18 and TRBJ2-1, with D unresolved. Trimming pared 0 bases from V and 10 bases from J, leaving 10 bases between. Germline V gene data show CDR1 as KGHSH and CDR2 as LQKENI. The CDR3 runs 13 residues.

The V and J genes are TRBV9 and TRBJ1-3, with 8 bases matching TRBD1. The germline gives CDR1 SGDLS, CDR2 YYNGEE. The J segment lost 8 bases and the V segment lost 0 bases, leaving 10 bases of the junction unmatched. This CDR3 comprises 16 residues. The CDR3 DNA is TGTGCCAGCAGCGTAGACCTCCGGACAGGGAGGGACACCATATATTTT. This gives the protein CASSVDLRTGRDTIYF. Looking up the rest from reference TRBV9 and TRBJ1-3 gives the full variable domain: DSGVTQTPKHLITATGQRVTLRCSPRSGDLSVYWYQQSLDQGLQFLIQYYNGEERAKGNILERFSAQQFPDLHSELNLSSLELGDSALYFCASSVDLRTGRDTIYFGEGSWLTVV.

This clone turned up a few times. This sequence joins TRBV25-1 and TRBJ1-1; D unclear. This CDR3 is 13 amino acids long. V was trimmed by 6 bases and J by 3 bases, leaving 11 bases between them. CDR1 MGHDK and CDR2 SYGVNS come from the germline V gene. Here the CDR3 DNA reads TGTGCCAGCAGGGTCGCTACACACACTGAAGCTTTCTTT. Amino acid sequence: CASRVATHTEAFF.